The clone carrying this TCR beta chain appeared many times. The data derive from a study of early T cells in non-severe SARS-CoV-2 infection. The germline V gene encodes CDR1 MNHEY and CDR2 SVGAGI. Trimming removed 6 bases from V and 8 bases from J; junction bases left unmatched: 16. The CDR3 sequence is 16 residues long. Using its own MiXCR run on the 5' RACE reads, TCRdb lists one record per CDR3 protein. Of around 67,000 distinct CDR3 sequences listed, 11% were seen once; the top ten hold 3.5% to 4%. The receptor's source is an adult who was a healthcare worker with PCR-confirmed SARS-CoV-2 infection or an uninfected control (not recorded which). Material for sequencing was whole blood. This chain joins TRBV6-5 and TRBJ1-2; TRBD1 matches at 9 bases. In nucleotides, the CDR3 is TGTGCCAGCAGACCCCCCACCGGGACAGGGACGTGGGGCTACACCTTC. Translated: CASRPPTGTGTWGYTF.